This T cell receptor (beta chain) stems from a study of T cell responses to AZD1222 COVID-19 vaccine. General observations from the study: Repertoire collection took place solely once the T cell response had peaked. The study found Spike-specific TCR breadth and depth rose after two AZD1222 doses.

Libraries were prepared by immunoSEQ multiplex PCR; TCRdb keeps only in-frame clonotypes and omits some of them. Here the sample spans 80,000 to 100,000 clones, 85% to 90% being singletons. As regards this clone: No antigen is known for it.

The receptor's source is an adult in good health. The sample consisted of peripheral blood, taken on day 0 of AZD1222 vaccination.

The CDR3 loop is CASSQTGGNGYTF. Here the CDR3 DNA reads TGTGCCAGCAGCCAAACAGGGGGGAATGGCTACACCTTC. V and J are TRBV12-3 or TRBV12-4 and TRBJ1-2; 8 bases are shared with TRBD1. The length of the CDR3 is 13 residues. The junction had 6 bases not matched to a gene; V was cut back by 6 bases and J by 6 bases.